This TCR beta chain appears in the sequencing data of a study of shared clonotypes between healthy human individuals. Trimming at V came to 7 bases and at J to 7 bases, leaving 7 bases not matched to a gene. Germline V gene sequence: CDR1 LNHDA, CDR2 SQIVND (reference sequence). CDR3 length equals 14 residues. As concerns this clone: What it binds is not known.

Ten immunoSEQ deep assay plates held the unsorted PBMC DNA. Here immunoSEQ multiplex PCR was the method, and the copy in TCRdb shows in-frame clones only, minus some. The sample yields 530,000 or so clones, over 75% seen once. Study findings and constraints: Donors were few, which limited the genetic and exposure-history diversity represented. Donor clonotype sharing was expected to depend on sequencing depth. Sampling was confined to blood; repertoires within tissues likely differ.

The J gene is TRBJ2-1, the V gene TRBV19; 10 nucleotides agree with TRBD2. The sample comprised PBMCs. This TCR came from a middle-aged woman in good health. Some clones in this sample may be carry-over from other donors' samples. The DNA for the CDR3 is TGTGCCAGTATTAGCGGGGGGTCGGGGAATGAGCAGTTCTTC. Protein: CASISGGSGNEQFF. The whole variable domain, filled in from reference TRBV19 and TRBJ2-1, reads DGGITQSPKYLFRKEGQNVTLSCEQNLNHDAMYWYRQDPGQGLRLIYYSQIVNDFQKGDIAEGYSVSREKKESFPLTVTSAQKNPTAFYLCASISGGSGNEQFFGPGTRLTVL.